The sample holds a few counts of the clone carrying this T cell receptor beta chain. Its specificity is unknown. This entry belongs to a study of cytomegalovirus exposure and HLA in healthy donors. Study-wide results and caveats: Sequencing probably produced one cluster of sequence variants that were highly shared. For most TCR beta V segments, an earlier analysis put the productive rate at about 87% or about 30% of the time. TCR beta chain V- and J-gene trimming was linked, in a later analysis, to a missense variant in DCLRE1C. Other equally common chains were less clonally expanded than HLA-associated TCR beta chains, a later analysis showed.

The length of the CDR3 is 16 residues. Trimming took 6 bases from V and 5 from J, leaving 22 bases between them. Germline loops: CDR1 SGHDT, CDR2 YYEEEE. With 60 Vbeta and 13 Jbeta primers, the PCR was carried out. Measured with immunoSEQ multiplex PCR; TCRdb has only the in-frame clones, and not every one. The sample lists some 120,000 clones; more than 65% were seen once. The clonotype was recovered from a woman between 35 and 50 years old in good health and CMV-seropositive. Sequenced material: PBMCs. The V and J genes are TRBV5-6 and TRBJ2-3; D perhaps matches TRBD2 (6 bases). The chain's CDR3 is CASTSIRSGRRDTQYF. The CDR3 DNA reads as TGTGCCAGCACCTCTATCCGGAGCGGGCGGAGAGATACGCAGTATTTT.